These 32 T cell receptor beta chains originate from one sample sequenced in a study of cytomegalovirus exposure and HLA in healthy donors (dated by TCRdb to 2016 to 2017). Libraries came from the immunoSEQ multiplex PCR assay. For the multiplex PCR, a mixture combining 60 forward primers for TCR Vbeta segments and 13 reverse primers for TCR Jbeta segments was used. TCRdb re-hosts the immuneACCESS table, in-frame sequences only. Its copies lack some clones; in the studies checked, an unresolved V gene accounts for under half of them, and the cause for the rest is not known. A total of 95,000 to 150,000 clones appear in this sample, around 66% of them only once. The ten largest clones represent less than 9% of the sample. The sequenced sample consisted of PBMCs. All receptors derive from a woman aged 35 to 49 in good health and CMV-seropositive.

The count of this clone is one. The chain couples TRBV10-3 to TRBJ1-5; a possible D gene is TRBD1 (6 bases). The CDR3 spans 16 residues. Germline CDR1 ENHRY, CDR2 SYGVKD. V gave up 0 bases and J gave up 2 bases, with 11 bases separating them. The CDR3 loop reads CAISESAGDGNQPQHF. In DNA, the CDR3 is TGTGCCATCAGTGAGTCGGCAGGGGACGGCAATCAGCCCCAGCATTTT.

The chain is built from TRBV9 and TRBJ2-3; 9 bases are shared with TRBD1. The CDR3 is 15 amino acids. Germline assignment: CDR1 SGDLS and CDR2 YYNGEE. J gave up 4 bases and V 4 bases, and 7 bases lay outside the gene matches. The DNA for the CDR3 is TGTGCCAGCAGCTTGGGGGACAGGGTGTCAGATACGCAGTATTTT. Translation gives CASSLGDRVSDTQYF. Supplemented by reference TRBV9 and TRBJ2-3, the full variable domain reads DSGVTQTPKHLITATGQRVTLRCSPRSGDLSVYWYQQSLDQGLQFLIQYYNGEERAKGNILERFSAQQFPDLHSELNLSSLELGDSALYFCASSLGDRVSDTQYFGPGTRLTVL.

V usage is TRBV5-4 and J usage is TRBJ1-2, with D tentatively TRBD1 (6 bases). Germline V gene sequence: CDR1 SGHNT, CDR2 YYREEE (reference sequence). The CDR3 is 13 residues long. Trimming removed 0 bases from V and 7 bases from J, with 10 bases in between. CDR3 DNA sequence: TGTGCCAGCAGCTTGGAATGGACAGCTGGCTACACCTTC. This gives the protein CASSLEWTAGYTF.

The chain carries TRBV21-1 and TRBJ1-3; whether TRBD1, the table's D call, matches the DNA was not checked. TRBV21-1 is a listed pseudogene. The CDR3 covers 14 residues. CDR3 in amino acids: CASSKGQGGNTIYF. The CDR3 DNA reads as TGTGCCAGCAGCAAAGGACAGGGTGGAAACACCATATATTTT.

V usage is TRBV6-6 and J usage is TRBJ2-1; D not certain. Trimming removed 4 bases at V and 8 bases at J, with 6 bases between. The CDR3 is 11 residues long. From germline, CDR1 is MNHNY and CDR2 SVGAGI (reference sequence). For the CDR3, the DNA is TGTGCCAGCAGTTCAGACTATGAGCAGTTCTTC. Its protein is CASSSDYEQFF.

The chain has TRBV30 and TRBJ1-3; 8 bases are a match to TRBD1. This CDR3 comprises 14 residues. Germline assignment: CDR1 GTSNPN and CDR2 SVGIG (reference sequence). V was pared by 5 bases and J by 3 bases, with 6 bases of the junction left unmatched. CDR3: CAWGAGGGGNTIYF. Here the CDR3 DNA reads TGTGCCTGGGGAGCAGGGGGCGGTGGAAACACCATATATTTT.

This CDR3 is CASSESGVGPPQHF. The CDR3 coding sequence is TGTGCCAGCAGTGAATCAGGGGTCGGTCCGCCCCAGCATTTT. The chain has TRBV6-1 and TRBJ1-5, with D maybe TRBD1 (6 bases). CDR1 and CDR2 from the germline V gene are MNHNS and SASEGT. This CDR3 has 14 amino acids. The germline V and J ends were trimmed by 2 bases and 9 bases, with 14 bases remaining between them.

Only a few counts were recorded for this clone. V and J are TRBV7-6 and TRBJ2-7; a weak D match, TRBD2 (5 bases). Trimming left V 3 bases short and J 3 bases short, with 12 bases between. Germline CDR1 and CDR2: SGHVS and FNYEAQ. The CDR3 covers 14 residues. The CDR3 loop reads CASSLGVSLYEQYF. CDR3 coding DNA: TGTGCCAGCAGCTTGGGAGTGTCTCTCTACGAGCAGTACTTC.

This chain links TRBV2 with TRBJ1-6; 7 bases are a match to TRBD1. This CDR3 is built from 18 residues. Germline CDR1 and CDR2: SNHLY and FYNNEI. V was clipped by 9 bases and J by 8 bases; unmatched bases: 22. Here the CDR3 reads CASALRDRFQGLDSPLHF. The CDR3 coding sequence is TGTGCCAGTGCACTCCGGGACAGATTTCAGGGGCTAGATTCACCCCTCCACTTT.

This clone was found once. J is TRBJ2-2 and V is TRBV10-3; maybe TRBD2 (6 bases). V was shortened by 2 bases and J by 7 bases, with 14 bases between the two germline ends. CDR3 size: 15 residues. The germline V gene has CDR1 ENHRY and CDR2 SYGVKD. The CDR3 DNA reads TGTGCCATCAGTGAGACTAGCCCTAGTGGCGGGGAGCTGTTTTTT. The encoded protein is CAISETSPSGGELFF.

The rearrangement joins TRBV5-1 to TRBJ1-1; unclear D gene. This CDR3 contains 15 residues. Trimming shortened V by 5 bases and J by 0 bases, and 14 bases separated the two germline ends. Germline V gives CDR1 SGHRS, CDR2 YFSETQ. The CDR3 sequence is CASRSRVDLNTEAFF. The CDR3 DNA reads TGCGCCAGCAGGAGCCGGGTCGACCTGAACACTGAAGCTTTCTTT.

This chain uses TRBV30 with TRBJ2-7; D may be TRBD1 (6 bases). The CDR3 contains 14 residues. V lost 0 bases, J lost 0 bases, and 9 bases lay in between. The germline V gene has CDR1 GTSNPN and CDR2 SVGIG (reference sequence). The CDR3 spells CAWSVAGASYEQYF. Here the CDR3 DNA reads TGTGCCTGGAGTGTTGCAGGGGCCTCCTACGAGCAGTACTTC.

V is TRBV29-1 and J is TRBJ1-1; 7 nucleotides line up with TRBD1. The CDR3 totals 13 residues. The germline gives CDR1 SQVTM, CDR2 ANQGSEA. V dropped 8 bases and J dropped 1; count of bases not matched to a gene: 7. CDR3 DNA: TGCAGCACGACGACAGGGCCGAACACTGAAGCTTTCTTT. Translating it yields CSTTTGPNTEAFF.

The CDR3 coding sequence is TGTGCCAGCAGTTTGGGAGGTGGCCCCACCGAGCAGTACTTC. Translating gives CASSLGGGPTEQYF. The chain joins TRBV28 to TRBJ2-7; weak D call: TRBD2 (6 bases). In germline, CDR1 is MDHEN, CDR2 SYDVKM. CDR3 length: 14 amino acids. Trimming pared 3 bases from V and 6 bases from J, leaving 15 bases between.

The chain employs TRBV5-1 and TRBJ2-6; tentatively, D is TRBD1 (5 bases). The CDR3 covers 19 residues. Germline lookup yields CDR1 SGHRS and CDR2 YFSETQ. V lost 0 bases and J lost 1, with 17 bases in between. CDR3 residues: CASSLAESGIGSGANVLTF. The CDR3 region has the DNA TGCGCCAGCAGCTTGGCCGAATCAGGGATCGGATCTGGGGCCAACGTCCTGACTTTC.

CDR3 amino acids: CASSQRDRYQETQYF. The CDR3 bases are TGTGCCAGCAGCCAACGGGACAGGTACCAAGAGACCCAGTACTTC. The chain has TRBV11-3 and TRBJ2-5; TRBD1 agrees at 8 bases. The ends lost 5 bases at V and 0 bases at J; junction bases unmatched: 5. Per germline, CDR1 SGHNT and CDR2 YENEEA. This CDR3 spans 15 amino acids.

CDR3 loop: CASSTGQGLYNEQFF. The DNA of the CDR3 is TGTGCCAGTAGTACTGGACAGGGCCTATACAATGAGCAGTTCTTC. This chain uses TRBV19 with TRBJ2-1; 8 bases agree with TRBD1. Germline CDR1 reads LNHDA; CDR2 reads SQIVND (reference sequence). The CDR3 runs to 15 residues. The ends lost 4 bases at V and 4 bases at J; junction bases unmatched: 6.

The chain recombines TRBV18 with TRBJ2-4, with TRBD1 identical over 10 bases. V lost 3 bases and J lost 7; bases outside the gene matches: 3. The CDR3 runs to 14 residues. CDR1 is KGHSH and CDR2 is LQKENI in the germline V gene. CDR3 sequence reads: CASSPRTGGNIQYF. In nucleotides, the CDR3 is TGTGCCAGCTCACCGAGGACAGGGGGGAACATTCAGTACTTC.

V gene TRBV19 combines with J gene TRBJ1-2; D remains ambiguous. The CDR3 consists of 12 residues. Trimming stripped 6 bases from V and 4 bases from J, with 9 bases between. Looked up from germline, CDR1 is LNHDA and CDR2 is SQIVND (reference sequence). The CDR3 sequence is CASSERPYGYTF. CDR3 nucleotides: TGTGCCAGTAGCGAGAGGCCCTATGGCTACACCTTC. Variable domain in full (rest from reference TRBV19 and TRBJ1-2): DGGITQSPKYLFRKEGQNVTLSCEQNLNHDAMYWYRQDPGQGLRLIYYSQIVNDFQKGDIAEGYSVSREKKESFPLTVTSAQKNPTAFYLCASSERPYGYTFGSGTRLTVV.

This chain joins TRBV30 and TRBJ2-5; TRBD1 matches at 10 bases. Germline V gene lookup returns CDR1 GTSNPN and CDR2 SVGIG (reference sequence). CDR3 length: 13 amino acids. The ends lost 5 bases at V and 4 bases at J; junction bases unmatched: 4. The CDR3: CAWGGQGLETQYF. Written as DNA, the CDR3 is TGTGCCTGGGGGGGACAGGGGTTAGAGACCCAGTACTTC. The complete variable domain, with remaining parts taken from reference TRBV30 and TRBJ2-5, reads SQTIHQWPATLVQPVGSPLSLECTVEGTSNPNLYWYRQAAGRGLQLLFYSVGIGQISSEVPQNLSASRPQDRQFILSSKKLLLSDSGFYLCAWGGQGLETQYFGPGTRLLVL.

The chain recombines TRBV15 with TRBJ2-3; possibly TRBD2 for D (5 bases). The CDR3 is 16 residues long. Trimming removed 0 bases from V and 5 bases from J, with 15 bases in between. Germline lookup yields CDR1 LNHNV and CDR2 YYDKDF (reference sequence). CDR3 region: CATSRDLRAAEDTQYF. CDR3 DNA: TGTGCCACCAGCAGAGATTTAAGAGCGGCGGAAGATACGCAGTATTTT.

About this clone itself: The same CDR3 arises from other DNA sequences in this sample as well. The rearrangement joins TRBV7-9 to TRBJ2-2; D might be TRBD2 (5 bases). This CDR3 contains 15 residues. Per germline, CDR1 SEHNR and CDR2 FQNEAQ (reference sequence). V was clipped by 1 base and J by 3 bases, with 9 bases between them. The CDR3 DNA reads as TGTGCCAGCAGCTTAGATCGGGGATACACCGGGGAGCTGTTTTTT. Translated, it gives CASSLDRGYTGELFF.

This clone was counted only a few times. The rearrangement links TRBV12-5 to TRBJ2-1, with TRBD2 matching 11 bases. J lost 2 bases, V lost 3 bases, and 3 bases had no gene match. CDR3 size: 16 residues. Germline CDR1 LGHNT, CDR2 FRNRAP. CDR3 sequence reads: CASGFELAGAYNEQFF. CDR3 nucleotides: TGTGCTAGTGGTTTCGAACTAGCGGGGGCCTACAATGAGCAGTTCTTC.

Only a few counts were recorded for this clone. The chain links TRBV6-1 to TRBJ2-7; a possible D gene is TRBD2 (5 bases). In germline, CDR1 is MNHNS, CDR2 SASEGT. This CDR3 comprises 16 residues. The ends were cut back, 1 base at V and 5 bases at J, with 18 bases in the middle. For the CDR3, the DNA is TGTGCCAGCAGTGAAGTGATCAGGCTAGCTACGCACGAGCAGTACTTC. Translation: CASSEVIRLATHEQYF.

A few counts support this clone. The V and J genes are TRBV5-1 and TRBJ2-3; D gene uncertain. This CDR3 has 14 amino acids. Trimming removed 4 bases at V and 2 bases at J, with 11 bases between. Germline V lookup: CDR1 SGHRS, CDR2 YFSETQ. CDR3 in DNA: TGCGCCAGCAGCCCCCCCGGTGTCACAGATACGCAGTATTTT. This codes for CASSPPGVTDTQYF. The variable domain in full, with the rest retrieved from reference TRBV5-1 and TRBJ2-3, is KAGVTQTPRYLIKTRGQQVTLSCSPISGHRSVSWYQQTPGQGLQFLFEYFSETQRNKGNFPGRFSGRQFSNSRSEMNVSTLELGDSALYLCASSPPGVTDTQYFGPGTRLTVL.

CDR3 DNA sequence: TGTGCCAGCAGCTGGGACATCCTCCAAGAGACCCAGTACTTC. It translates to CASSWDILQETQYF. V is TRBV5-6 and J is TRBJ2-5; the D gene is possibly TRBD1 (6 bases). The V gene's germline CDR1 is SGHDT and CDR2 YYEEEE. V lost 3 bases to trimming and J lost 1 base, with 10 bases between them. The CDR3 runs 14 residues.

This chain links TRBV7-9 with TRBJ2-7; the D gene is possibly TRBD2 (6 bases). V dropped 5 bases and J dropped 9 bases, with 17 bases sitting between them. Germline V gene lookup returns CDR1 SEHNR and CDR2 FQNEAQ (reference sequence). The CDR3 contains 13 residues. The CDR3 spells CASSPGPTRGQYF. The CDR3 DNA reads TGTGCCAGCAGCCCCGGGCCTACGCGGGGGCAGTACTTC.

The chain couples TRBV2 to TRBJ2-3; 9 bases line up with TRBD2. Trimming at V came to 5 bases and at J to 0 bases, leaving 3 bases not matched to a gene. The germline gives CDR1 SNHLY, CDR2 FYNNEI. The CDR3 is 15 residues long. The CDR3: CASSLAGESTDTQYF. The CDR3 DNA follows: TGTGCCAGCAGTTTAGCGGGGGAGAGCACAGATACGCAGTATTTT. Supplemented by reference TRBV2 and TRBJ2-3, the full variable domain reads EPEVTQTPSHQVTQMGQEVILRCVPISNHLYFYWYRQILGQKVEFLVSFYNNEISEKSEIFDDQFSVERPDGSNFTLKIRSTKLEDSAMYFCASSLAGESTDTQYFGPGTRLTVL.

The chain employs TRBV2 and TRBJ1-1; TRBD1 agrees at 9 bases. V lost 4 bases, J lost 0 bases, and 9 bases stayed unmatched. In germline, CDR1 is SNHLY, CDR2 FYNNEI. The CDR3 covers 17 residues. The CDR3 DNA sequence: TGTGCCAGCAGTGGCCCCGGACAGGGGAGGATGAACACTGAAGCTTTCTTT. Protein sequence: CASSGPGQGRMNTEAFF. The whole variable domain, filled in from reference TRBV2 and TRBJ1-1, reads EPEVTQTPSHQVTQMGQEVILRCVPISNHLYFYWYRQILGQKVEFLVSFYNNEISEKSEIFDDQFSVERPDGSNFTLKIRSTKLEDSAMYFCASSGPGQGRMNTEAFFGQGTRLTVV.

This chain uses TRBV7-8 with TRBJ2-7; D perhaps matches TRBD2 (6 bases). Looked up from germline, CDR1 is SGHVS and CDR2 is FQNEAQ. V dropped 0 bases and J dropped 3 bases, with 15 bases sitting between them. This CDR3 is built from 16 residues. CDR3 in amino acids: CASSLAPVGGGYEQYF. CDR3 DNA: TGTGCCAGCAGCTTAGCCCCGGTGGGAGGTGGCTACGAGCAGTACTTC.

The count of this clone is one. The J gene is TRBJ1-4, the V gene TRBV28, with D possibly TRBD1 on 6 matching bases. V shed 4 bases and J shed 3 bases, with 12 bases lying between them. The CDR3 sequence is 15 residues long. Germline lookup yields CDR1 MDHEN and CDR2 SYDVKM. CDR3 sequence (DNA): TGTGCCAGCAGTTCTCAGGGGCCCGCTAATGAAAAACTGTTTTTT. It is translated as CASSSQGPANEKLFF. Using reference TRBV28 and TRBJ1-4 for the parts outside the CDR3, the full variable domain is DVKVTQSSRYLVKRTGEKVFLECVQDMDHENMFWYRQDPGLGLRLIYFSYDVKMKEKGDIPEGYSVSREKKERFSLILESASTNQTSMYLCASSSQGPANEKLFFGSGTQLSVL.

The gene calls are TRBV7-6 and TRBJ2-3, with D hard to call. V gave up 6 bases and J gave up 6 bases, with 16 bases separating them. Germline loops: CDR1 SGHVS, CDR2 FNYEAQ. CDR3 size: 14 residues. The CDR3 region is CASSLNYGQDTQYF. In DNA, the CDR3 is TGTGCCAGCAGTCTTAACTATGGCCAGGATACGCAGTATTTT. The whole variable domain, filled in from reference TRBV7-6 and TRBJ2-3, reads GAGVSQSPRYKVTKRGQDVALRCDPISGHVSLYWYRQALGQGPEFLTYFNYEAQQDKSGLPNDRFSAERPEGSISTLTIQRTEQRDSAMYRCASSLNYGQDTQYFGPGTRLTVL.